The next 2 T cell receptor beta chains were all read from a single sample in a study of shared clonotypes between healthy human individuals. Profiled with immunoSEQ multiplex PCR; TCRdb holds only in-frame clones, not every one. Among some 1,400,000 clones listed, more than 95% were seen once. Material for sequencing was naive CD4+ T cells sorted from blood. Stated subset: CD45RA+ positively selected. These receptors were obtained from a man younger than 40 in good health.

The chain recombines TRBV9 with TRBJ1-5, with TRBD1 identical over 8 bases. Germline trimming cut 4 bases from V and 8 bases from J; bases unmatched to any gene: 11. The length of the CDR3 is 15 residues. CDR1 is SGDLS and CDR2 is YYNGEE in the germline V gene. This CDR3 is CASSSRTGNGEPQHF. The CDR3 nucleotides are TGTGCCAGCAGCTCCCGGACAGGGAACGGGGAGCCCCAGCATTTT. Based on the CDR3 plus reference TRBV9 and TRBJ1-5, the full variable domain is DSGVTQTPKHLITATGQRVTLRCSPRSGDLSVYWYQQSLDQGLQFLIQYYNGEERAKGNILERFSAQQFPDLHSELNLSSLELGDSALYFCASSSRTGNGEPQHFGDGTRLSIL.

Comment on this clone: The same CDR3 is also encoded by other DNA sequences in this sample. The chain carries TRBV6-6 and TRBJ2-5; D unresolved. CDR1 and CDR2 (germline): MNHNY, SVGAGI (reference sequence). The CDR3 runs 12 residues. Trimming removed 6 bases from V and 2 bases from J, with 7 bases in between. In DNA, the CDR3 is TGTGCCAGCAGGGATAGGCAAGAGACCCAGTACTTC. Translation gives CASRDRQETQYF.